This TCR beta chain emerged from a study of CD8 T cells in ankylosing spondylitis. Study-level findings and limits: A motif in TCR beta, a set of about 8 highly homologous variants, appeared characteristic of ankylosing spondylitis blood. Earlier studies detected some motif variants in reactive arthritis synovial fluid and blood.

Germline-derived CDR1 and CDR2 are SGHRS and YFSETQ. This CDR3 contains 14 residues. The ends were cut back, 2 bases at V and 1 base at J, with 9 bases in the middle. This clonotype was detected many times. What it recognizes is unknown. Each CDR3 protein gets one entry after TCRdb re-called the 5' RACE reads with MiXCR. The sample has about 500,000 distinct CDR3 sequences, under 5.5% seen once. Sequences were obtained from blood, either unsorted or a sorted T cell fraction (not recorded which). This receptor was obtained from a male donor with ankylosing spondylitis. V and J are TRBV5-1 and TRBJ2-5; TRBD1 might be the D (6 bases). CDR3 DNA sequence: TGCGCCAGCAGCTTACAGGGCTTCCAAGAGACCCAGTACTTC. Encoded protein: CASSLQGFQETQYF.